The rows below give T cell receptor beta chains drawn from one sample of a study of response to subunit inactivated influenza vaccine. TCRdb re-called the RT-PCR reads through MiXCR, storing one row per CDR3 protein. The sample yields approximately 490,000 distinct CDR3 sequences, around 7.9% seen once. This specimen was PBMCs from blood, taken 23 to 25 months after vaccination. The source of these receptors is a man between 45 and 75 years old who received an inactivated influenza vaccine. Both conserved end residues are part of each CDR3. D genes are given only for firm matches. Part of the rows lack a size; the others show once, few, many or a class for expanded clones.

v_call	d_call	clone_size	j_call	cdr3_nt	cdr3_aa
TRBV27	.	.	TRBJ2-7	TGTGCCAGCAGTTTATCGATCGGGGGTTACGAGCAGTACTTC	CASSLSIGGYEQYF
TRBV24-1	.	few	TRBJ2-1	TGTGCCACCGCCGGAGACAATGAGCAGTTCTTC	CATAGDNEQFF
TRBV7-2	TRBD1	.	TRBJ2-1	TGTGCCAGCAGTTGGACAGGGGGTAGCTACAATGAGCAGTTCTTC	CASSWTGGSYNEQFF
TRBV6-2/TRBV6-3	TRBD2	few	TRBJ2-1	TGTGCCAGCAGTCCACGGGGGGCGGGAGGGCCCAATGAGCAGTTCTTC	CASSPRGAGGPNEQFF
TRBV4-1	.	.	TRBJ1-4	TGCGCCAGCAGCAGGGGAGAAAATGAAAAACTGTTTTTT	CASSRGENEKLFF
TRBV20-1	TRBD1	few	TRBJ2-1	TGCAGTGCTAGCCGGCGGGACAGGTCAATCAATGAGCAGTTCTTC	CSASRRDRSINEQFF
TRBV20-1	.	few	TRBJ2-3	TGTAGTACCTCCGGCCTTGATACGCAGTATTTT	CSTSGLDTQYF
TRBV5-1	.	many	TRBJ1-1	TGCGCCAGCAGCTTGGAATCAGGGAACACTGAAGCTTTCTTT	CASSLESGNTEAFF
TRBV4-2	.	.	TRBJ2-7	TGTGCCAGCAGCCAAGAGGGAAACAGGGGAGGGGGTTTCACCTACGAGCAGTACTTC	CASSQEGNRGGGFTYEQYF
TRBV27	TRBD2	many	TRBJ2-3	TGTGCCAGCAGTTCAGAAGGGACTAGCGGCACAGATACGCAGTATTTT	CASSSEGTSGTDTQYF
TRBV20-1	TRBD2	few	TRBJ2-7	TGCAGTGCCAAGGGACTAGACCTCGAGCAGTACTTC	CSAKGLDLEQYF